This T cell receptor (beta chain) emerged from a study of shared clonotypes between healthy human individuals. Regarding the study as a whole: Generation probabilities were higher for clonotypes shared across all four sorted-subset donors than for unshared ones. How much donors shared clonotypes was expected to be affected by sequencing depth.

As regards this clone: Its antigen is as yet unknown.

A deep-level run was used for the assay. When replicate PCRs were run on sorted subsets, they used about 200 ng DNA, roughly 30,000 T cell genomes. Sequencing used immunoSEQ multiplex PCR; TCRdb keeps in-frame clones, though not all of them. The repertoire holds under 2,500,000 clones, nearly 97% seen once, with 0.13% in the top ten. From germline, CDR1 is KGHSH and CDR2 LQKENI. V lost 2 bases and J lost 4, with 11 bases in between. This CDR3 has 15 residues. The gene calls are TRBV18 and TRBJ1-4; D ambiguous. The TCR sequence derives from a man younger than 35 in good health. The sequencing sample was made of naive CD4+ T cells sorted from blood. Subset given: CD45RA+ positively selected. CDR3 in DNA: TGTGCCAGCTCACCAGTAGGCACCTTTAATGAAAAACTGTTTTTT. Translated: CASSPVGTFNEKLFF.